The source of this T cell receptor beta chain is a study of cytomegalovirus exposure and HLA in healthy donors. Between the trimmed V and J ends, which lost 3 bases and 0 bases, there was a span of 9 bases. The CDR3 is 14 residues long. Germline-derived CDR1 and CDR2 are LNHDA and SQIVND (reference sequence). This PCR relied on a set of 60 Vbeta primers and 13 Jbeta primers. Clones were read by immunoSEQ multiplex PCR, and TCRdb kept only the in-frame ones, dropping some. Among 85,000 to 110,000 clones listed, roughly 79% were seen once. The donors (healthy individuals) were bone marrow donors. Details on this clone: Its specificity is not known.

General observations from the study: CMV serostatus was the sole immune exposure information available. High specificity and sensitivity for cytomegalovirus status were reported for the classifier.

The source is a man in his forties or fifties in good health and CMV-seropositive. Sequencing was carried out using PBMCs. The V call is TRBV19, the J call TRBJ2-7; D remains ambiguous. CDR3 nucleotides: TGTGCCAGTAGTATGCTAGGTTTCTCCTACGAGCAGTACTTC. Translating it yields CASSMLGFSYEQYF.